These T cell receptor beta chains were read from a single sample in a study of type 1 and type 2 diabetes patients. TCRdb passed the multiplex PCR reads through MiXCR, listing each CDR3 protein once. Of approximately 260,000 distinct CDR3 sequences in the sample, more than 40% were seen once. Sequencing was done on a sample of peripheral blood mononuclear cells (PBMCs). These receptor sequences come from a man in his late teens or twenties with type 2 diabetes. CDR3s include the opening cysteine and the closing phenylalanine or tryptophan. A D gene is named only where the DNA matches it firmly. Size tells how often a clone was seen (once, few, many) or the class of an expanded clone, and some rows leave it out.

clone size: .
D gene: .
V gene: TRBV7-8
J gene: TRBJ2-3
CDR3 protein: CASSHYVADTQYF
CDR3 DNA: TGTGCCAGCAGCCACTATGTAGCAGATACGCAGTATTTT

clone size: many
D gene: TRBD1
V gene: TRBV15
J gene: TRBJ1-4
CDR3 protein: CATSTPKDRGQEKLFF
CDR3 DNA: TGTGCCACCAGCACCCCAAAGGACAGGGGGCAGGAAAAACTGTTTTTT

clone size: .
D gene: TRBD1
V gene: TRBV18
J gene: TRBJ2-7
CDR3 protein: CASSPDRDNTYEQYF
CDR3 DNA: TGTGCCAGCTCACCCGACAGGGATAATACCTACGAGCAGTACTTC

clone size: .
D gene: .
V gene: TRBV2
J gene: TRBJ1-2
CDR3 protein: CASSGVDYGYTF
CDR3 DNA: TGTGCCAGCAGTGGCGTAGACTATGGCTACACCTTC

clone size: .
D gene: TRBD1
V gene: TRBV7-9
J gene: TRBJ2-5
CDR3 protein: CASRPGGVQETQYF
CDR3 DNA: TGTGCCAGCAGGCCAGGGGGCGTCCAAGAGACCCAGTACTTC

clone size: few
D gene: TRBD1
V gene: TRBV6-5
J gene: TRBJ1-1
CDR3 protein: CASSEGQIYTEAFF
CDR3 DNA: TGTGCCAGCAGTGAGGGACAGATATACACTGAAGCTTTCTTT

clone size: .
D gene: .
V gene: TRBV7-8
J gene: TRBJ1-1
CDR3 protein: CASSYSVSGVNTEAFF
CDR3 DNA: TGTGCCAGCAGTTACTCTGTGTCGGGCGTAAACACTGAAGCTTTCTTT

clone size: .
D gene: .
V gene: TRBV7-3
J gene: TRBJ2-5
CDR3 protein: CASSFLATRFF
CDR3 DNA: TGTGCCAGCAGCTTTCTAGCGACCAGGTTTTTC

clone size: .
D gene: .
V gene: TRBV29-1
J gene: TRBJ2-2
CDR3 protein: CSAAGQTGELFF
CDR3 DNA: TGCAGCGCCGCGGGACAGACCGGGGAGCTGTTTTTT

clone size: .
D gene: .
V gene: TRBV4-1
J gene: TRBJ1-2
CDR3 protein: CASSLGSSHYGYTF
CDR3 DNA: TGCGCCAGCAGCCTCGGGAGTTCCCACTATGGCTACACCTTC

clone size: .
D gene: TRBD2
V gene: TRBV20-1
J gene: TRBJ2-3
CDR3 protein: CSARGGRDPSTSTDTQYF
CDR3 DNA: TGCAGTGCTAGAGGCGGGAGAGATCCGTCTACTAGCACAGATACGCAGTATTTT

clone size: many
D gene: .
V gene: TRBV19
J gene: TRBJ1-2
CDR3 protein: CASSGYGYTF
CDR3 DNA: TGTGCCAGTAGCGGTTATGGCTACACCTTC

clone size: .
D gene: TRBD2
V gene: TRBV20-1
J gene: TRBJ2-3
CDR3 protein: CSATPGLAGKSGSADTQYF
CDR3 DNA: TGCAGTGCTACCCCCGGACTAGCGGGAAAAAGCGGTTCGGCAGATACGCAGTATTTT

clone size: few
D gene: .
V gene: TRBV19
J gene: TRBJ1-2
CDR3 protein: CASSIEVWDYYGYTF
CDR3 DNA: TGTGCCAGTAGTATAGAGGTGTGGGATTACTATGGCTACACCTTC

clone size: .
D gene: TRBD1
V gene: TRBV2
J gene: TRBJ1-5
CDR3 protein: CASSEYGAQGGTRPQHF
CDR3 DNA: TGTGCCAGCAGTGAATATGGGGCTCAGGGGGGGACTCGGCCCCAGCATTTT

clone size: few
D gene: .
V gene: TRBV6-6
J gene: TRBJ2-7
CDR3 protein: CASDSEQYF
CDR3 DNA: TGTGCCAGCGACAGTGAGCAGTACTTC

clone size: few
D gene: .
V gene: TRBV6-6
J gene: TRBJ2-7
CDR3 protein: CASSAQLLEQYF
CDR3 DNA: TGTGCCAGCAGCGCCCAACTGCTCGAGCAGTACTTC

clone size: few
D gene: .
V gene: TRBV5-1
J gene: TRBJ2-2
CDR3 protein: CASSLGGASGELFF
CDR3 DNA: TGCGCCAGCAGCTTGGGTGGGGCCTCCGGGGAGCTGTTTTTT

clone size: .
D gene: .
V gene: TRBV7-4
J gene: TRBJ2-7
CDR3 protein: CASSLDPLYEQYF
CDR3 DNA: TGTGCCAGCAGCTTGGACCCCCTCTACGAGCAGTACTTC

clone size: .
D gene: TRBD1
V gene: TRBV20-1
J gene: TRBJ2-1
CDR3 protein: CSARDPDRGLRNEQFF
CDR3 DNA: TGCAGTGCTAGAGATCCGGACAGGGGGCTACGCAATGAGCAGTTCTTC

clone size: few
D gene: .
V gene: TRBV7-2
J gene: TRBJ2-7
CDR3 protein: CASSLTPFYEQYF
CDR3 DNA: TGTGCCAGCAGCTTAACCCCTTTCTACGAGCAGTACTTC

clone size: .
D gene: TRBD2
V gene: TRBV20-1
J gene: TRBJ2-7
CDR3 protein: CSARTSYYEQYF
CDR3 DNA: TGCAGTGCTAGGACTAGCTACTACGAGCAGTACTTC

clone size: once
D gene: .
V gene: TRBV28
J gene: TRBJ1-2
CDR3 protein: CASTSTGGYTF
CDR3 DNA: TGTGCCAGTACGTCCACAGGTGGCTACACCTTC

clone size: few
D gene: .
V gene: TRBV19
J gene: TRBJ2-1
CDR3 protein: CASSISGESNEQFF
CDR3 DNA: TGTGCCAGTAGTATATCGGGAGAGTCCAATGAGCAGTTCTTC

clone size: few
D gene: .
V gene: TRBV19
J gene: TRBJ1-2
CDR3 protein: CASSIQQEGDSLYGYTF
CDR3 DNA: TGTGCCAGTAGTATCCAGCAGGAAGGGGATTCTCTTTATGGCTACACCTTC

clone size: .
D gene: .
V gene: TRBV7-8
J gene: TRBJ2-7
CDR3 protein: CASSLAGWGSDEQYF
CDR3 DNA: TGTGCCAGCAGCTTAGCGGGATGGGGGTCGGACGAGCAGTACTTC

clone size: .
D gene: .
V gene: TRBV25-1
J gene: TRBJ2-7
CDR3 protein: CASSEAGTRNEQYF
CDR3 DNA: TGTGCCAGCAGTGAGGCAGGGACGAGAAACGAGCAGTACTTC

clone size: many
D gene: .
V gene: TRBV4-1
J gene: TRBJ1-1
CDR3 protein: CASSRAPRRTEAFF
CDR3 DNA: TGCGCCAGCAGCCGAGCGCCAAGGCGGACTGAAGCTTTCTTT

clone size: .
D gene: .
V gene: TRBV27
J gene: TRBJ2-2
CDR3 protein: CASMGLVGTGELFF
CDR3 DNA: TGTGCCAGCATGGGGTTAGTGGGCACCGGGGAGCTGTTTTTT

clone size: many
D gene: .
V gene: TRBV2
J gene: TRBJ1-1
CDR3 protein: CASSGLSAPGTEAFF
CDR3 DNA: TGTGCCAGCAGTGGGCTCAGCGCTCCGGGCACTGAAGCTTTCTTT

clone size: .
D gene: .
V gene: TRBV5-1
J gene: TRBJ2-7
CDR3 protein: CASSPHLSYEQYF
CDR3 DNA: TGTGCCAGCAGCCCTCATTTAAGCTACGAGCAGTACTTC

clone size: .
D gene: .
V gene: TRBV11-1
J gene: TRBJ1-2
CDR3 protein: CASSFSPVYGYTF
CDR3 DNA: TGTGCCAGCAGCTTTTCTCCGGTATATGGCTACACCTTC

clone size: many
D gene: .
V gene: TRBV15
J gene: TRBJ1-1
CDR3 protein: CATSTRGANTEAFF
CDR3 DNA: TGTGCCACCAGCACCAGGGGCGCGAACACTGAAGCTTTCTTT

clone size: few
D gene: .
V gene: TRBV2
J gene: TRBJ2-3
CDR3 protein: CASSPQGTSTDTQYF
CDR3 DNA: TGTGCCAGCAGTCCACAGGGGACTAGCACAGATACGCAGTATTTT

clone size: few
D gene: .
V gene: TRBV6-1
J gene: TRBJ2-7
CDR3 protein: CASLNYEQYF
CDR3 DNA: TGTGCCAGCCTCAACTACGAGCAGTACTTC

clone size: few
D gene: .
V gene: TRBV10-3
J gene: TRBJ1-2
CDR3 protein: CAISERGGRGGYGYTF
CDR3 DNA: TGTGCCATCAGTGAGCGGGGGGGCAGGGGCGGTTATGGCTACACCTTC

clone size: .
D gene: TRBD2
V gene: TRBV5-1
J gene: TRBJ2-3
CDR3 protein: CASSVAGGGFGDTQYF
CDR3 DNA: TGTGCCAGCAGCGTAGCGGGAGGGGGGTTTGGGGATACGCAGTATTTT

clone size: many
D gene: TRBD2
V gene: TRBV2
J gene: TRBJ2-6
CDR3 protein: CASSFSNSSGRRRANVLTF
CDR3 DNA: TGTGCCAGCAGCTTCTCTAATTCTAGCGGGAGGCGAAGGGCCAACGTCCTGACTTTC

clone size: .
D gene: TRBD1
V gene: TRBV28
J gene: TRBJ2-5
CDR3 protein: CASSVLKDRQETQYF
CDR3 DNA: TGTGCCAGCAGTGTACTCAAGGACAGGCAAGAGACCCAGTACTTC

clone size: few
D gene: .
V gene: TRBV15
J gene: TRBJ2-2
CDR3 protein: CATSLPANTGELFF
CDR3 DNA: TGTGCCACCTCCCTCCCCGCGAACACCGGGGAGCTGTTTTTT

clone size: few
D gene: .
V gene: TRBV11-3
J gene: TRBJ2-7
CDR3 protein: CASSLDNREQYF
CDR3 DNA: TGTGCCAGCAGCTTAGATAACCGGGAGCAGTACTTC

clone size: many
D gene: .
V gene: TRBV10-1
J gene: TRBJ2-3
CDR3 protein: CASSEGLDTQYF
CDR3 DNA: TGCGCCAGCAGTGAGGGATTAGATACGCAGTATTTT

clone size: .
D gene: TRBD2
V gene: TRBV15
J gene: TRBJ2-1
CDR3 protein: CATSAGGASYNEQFF
CDR3 DNA: TGTGCCACCAGCGCCGGGGGGGCCTCCTACAATGAGCAGTTCTTC

clone size: few
D gene: .
V gene: TRBV29-1
J gene: TRBJ2-5
CDR3 protein: CSVARGETQYF
CDR3 DNA: TGCAGCGTTGCCAGGGGTGAGACCCAGTACTTC

clone size: .
D gene: .
V gene: TRBV9
J gene: TRBJ1-2
CDR3 protein: CASSPGTGGLGNTF
CDR3 DNA: TGTGCCAGCAGCCCGGGCACGGGCGGGCTTGGCAACACCTTC

clone size: .
D gene: .
V gene: TRBV12-3/TRBV12-4
J gene: TRBJ2-7
CDR3 protein: CASSLGRSGGSSYEQYF
CDR3 DNA: TGTGCCAGCAGCTTGGGGAGGTCCGGCGGAAGCTCCTACGAGCAGTACTTC

clone size: .
D gene: TRBD1
V gene: TRBV2
J gene: TRBJ1-2
CDR3 protein: CASAAGTDFNYGYTF
CDR3 DNA: TGTGCCAGCGCTGCCGGGACAGACTTTAACTATGGCTACACCTTC

clone size: .
D gene: .
V gene: TRBV15
J gene: TRBJ1-3
CDR3 protein: CATSITRTVSSGNTIYF
CDR3 DNA: TGTGCCACCAGCATCACCCGGACGGTCAGCTCTGGAAACACCATATATTTT

clone size: .
D gene: .
V gene: TRBV25-1
J gene: TRBJ2-2
CDR3 protein: CASRGANTGELFF
CDR3 DNA: TGTGCCAGCAGAGGGGCGAACACCGGGGAGCTGTTTTTT

clone size: .
D gene: TRBD1
V gene: TRBV14
J gene: TRBJ2-7
CDR3 protein: CASSQPGDRGDFYEQYF
CDR3 DNA: TGTGCCAGCAGCCAGCCGGGGGACAGGGGCGATTTTTACGAGCAGTACTTC

clone size: many
D gene: TRBD2
V gene: TRBV7-3
J gene: TRBJ2-2
CDR3 protein: CASSPRLANTGELFF
CDR3 DNA: TGTGCCAGCAGCCCCAGACTAGCAAACACCGGGGAGCTGTTTTTT

clone size: few
D gene: TRBD2
V gene: TRBV12-3/TRBV12-4
J gene: TRBJ2-1
CDR3 protein: CASSLAGGDNEQFF
CDR3 DNA: TGTGCCAGCAGTTTAGCTGGGGGGGACAATGAGCAGTTCTTC

clone size: few
D gene: TRBD2
V gene: TRBV27
J gene: TRBJ2-7
CDR3 protein: CASSLRLAGPYEQYF
CDR3 DNA: TGTGCCAGCAGTTTAAGACTAGCGGGGCCCTACGAGCAGTACTTC

clone size: once
D gene: .
V gene: TRBV20-1
J gene: TRBJ2-5
CDR3 protein: CSATRGLGFWFQETQYF
CDR3 DNA: TGCAGTGCCACGAGAGGGCTCGGCTTTTGGTTCCAAGAGACCCAGTACTTC

clone size: .
D gene: .
V gene: TRBV2
J gene: TRBJ1-2
CDR3 protein: CASSGGDRQYYGYTF
CDR3 DNA: TGTGCCAGCAGTGGAGGTGACAGGCAATACTATGGCTACACCTTC

clone size: .
D gene: .
V gene: TRBV28
J gene: TRBJ1-2
CDR3 protein: CASSLRPGLGNGGYTF
CDR3 DNA: TGTGCCAGCAGTCTAAGACCGGGGTTGGGAAACGGTGGCTACACCTTC

clone size: few
D gene: .
V gene: TRBV28
J gene: TRBJ2-1
CDR3 protein: CASSSVDEQFF
CDR3 DNA: TGTGCCAGCAGTTCTGTAGACGAGCAGTTCTTC

clone size: .
D gene: .
V gene: TRBV19
J gene: TRBJ2-5
CDR3 protein: CASSKDWETQYF
CDR3 DNA: TGTGCCAGTAGTAAGGACTGGGAGACCCAGTACTTC

clone size: .
D gene: .
V gene: TRBV10-3
J gene: TRBJ1-1
CDR3 protein: CASRRDTTEAFF
CDR3 DNA: TGTGCCAGCCGCCGGGACACCACTGAAGCTTTCTTT

clone size: .
D gene: TRBD1
V gene: TRBV25-1
J gene: TRBJ1-2
CDR3 protein: CASSDTTGAEAGYTF
CDR3 DNA: TGTGCCAGCAGCGACACGACAGGGGCAGAGGCTGGCTACACCTTC